The next 25 T cell receptor beta chains were all read from a single sample in a study of T cells in Graves' hyperthyroidism and ophthalmopathy. RNA transcripts served as the template for amplifying TCR beta CDR3 regions. In the first-round RT-PCR of the TCR CDR3, the HTBI primer set was used. TCRdb processed the multiplex PCR reads anew with MiXCR; each CDR3 protein has one entry. Seen here are about 400,000 distinct CDR3 sequences, about 15% observed once, and the top ten hold about 33%. Sequencing input: blood. These receptor sequences come from a woman in her twenties or thirties with Graves' hyperthyroidism.

This clonotype was seen many times. This chain uses TRBV19 with TRBJ1-5, with 11 bases identical to TRBD1. The ends lost 5 bases at V and 3 bases at J; junction bases unmatched: 6. Germline V lookup: CDR1 LNHDA, CDR2 SQIVND (reference sequence). The CDR3 has 16 residues. The CDR3 DNA sequence: TGTGCCAGTAGTCCACGGGACAGGGGGTACAATCAGCCCCAGCATTTT. This codes for CASSPRDRGYNQPQHF.

Concerning this clonotype: A read error may produce the germline difference seen at one junction end. V gene TRBV20-1 combines with J gene TRBJ2-5; tentatively, D is TRBD1 (6 bases). Per germline, CDR1 DFQATT and CDR2 SNEGSKA (reference sequence). The CDR3 runs to 10 residues. CDR3: CSASAAGEHF. The CDR3 nucleotides read TGCAGTGCTAGTGCGGCAGGGGAGCACTTC.

The chain uses TRBV24-1 and TRBJ2-3; the D gene is possibly TRBD2 (5 bases). Per the germline V gene, CDR1 is KGHDR and CDR2 is SFDVKD. This CDR3 is 16 amino acids long. With 4 bases removed from V and 0 bases from J, the gap between germline ends came to 13 bases. This chain's CDR3 is CATSEVRRSSTDTQYF. DNA of the CDR3: TGTGCCACCAGTGAAGTCAGGAGGTCTAGCACAGATACGCAGTATTTT.

The rearrangement joins TRBV30 to TRBJ1-2; D may be TRBD1 (5 bases). Trimming took 2 bases from V and 4 from J, leaving 11 bases between them. The V gene's germline CDR1 is GTSNPN and CDR2 SVGIG (reference sequence). This CDR3 is built from 13 residues. The CDR3 protein is CAWSSRDFYGYTF. DNA of the CDR3: TGTGCCTGGAGTAGCAGGGATTTCTATGGCTACACCTTC.

This clonotype has a single count. The V and J genes are TRBV19 and TRBJ2-1; either TRBD1 or TRBD2 may fit D (5 bases each). The V gene lost 0 bases and the J gene lost 7 bases, with 13 bases spanning the gap. Germline loops: CDR1 LNHDA, CDR2 SQIVND (reference sequence). The CDR3 spans 15 residues. The chain's CDR3 is CASSIEGVWPNEQFF. In DNA form, the CDR3 reads TGTGCCAGTAGTATAGAGGGGGTTTGGCCGAATGAGCAGTTCTTC.

The chain has TRBV27 and TRBJ2-6; 10 positions match TRBD1. The CDR3 covers 18 residues. J gave up 4 bases and V 6 bases, and 12 bases lay outside the gene matches. Per germline, CDR1 MNHEY and CDR2 SMNVEV (reference sequence). For the CDR3, the DNA is TGTGCCAGCAGAAGGGACAGGGGTGCGGTAGCGGGGGCCAACGTCCTGACTTTC. The encoded protein is CASRRDRGAVAGANVLTF.

A single count supports this clonotype. The V and J genes are TRBV27 and TRBJ2-7, with D uncertain. The ends were cut back, 6 bases at V and 1 base at J, with 13 bases in the middle. CDR3 size: 14 residues. Germline CDR1 is MNHEY and CDR2 is SMNVEV (reference sequence). This chain's CDR3 is CASRFAQVSYEQYF. The CDR3 DNA sequence: TGTGCCAGCAGATTCGCCCAGGTATCCTACGAGCAGTACTTC.

This clonotype was recorded many times. The CDR3 DNA sequence: TGCAGCGTTCGGGAGTCGACAGCGGTGAACACTGAAGCTTTCTTT. It translates to CSVRESTAVNTEAFF. The chain uses TRBV29-1 and TRBJ1-1; a weak D match, TRBD1 (5 bases). V was cut by 5 bases and J by 0 bases, with 16 bases left in between. Germline V gene lookup returns CDR1 SQVTM and CDR2 ANQGSEA. The CDR3 has 15 residues.

The chain is built from TRBV4-1 and TRBJ2-2; the D gene could be TRBD1 or TRBD2 (5 bases each). The CDR3 extends over 16 amino acids. The germline V gene encodes CDR1 MGHRA and CDR2 YSYEKL. The V and J ends lost 4 bases and 3 bases respectively, with 15 bases between them. The CDR3 loop is CASSRGWGIDTGELFF. CDR3 coding DNA: TGCGCCAGCAGCCGGGGCTGGGGGATTGACACCGGGGAGCTGTTTTTT.

The genes are TRBV27 and TRBJ1-6; possible D gene TRBD1, 6 bases. The CDR3 totals 15 residues. Trimming left V 3 bases short and J 5 bases short, with 11 bases between. The germline gives CDR1 MNHEY, CDR2 SMNVEV (reference sequence). The DNA for the CDR3 is TGTGCCAGCAGTTTGGTGGGGGCAAATAATTCACCCCTCCACTTT. This sequence encodes CASSLVGANNSPLHF.

The chain has TRBV2 and TRBJ1-5; no firm D call. The CDR3 contains 14 residues. V lost 0 bases, J lost 4 bases, and 7 bases lay in between. The germline V gene has CDR1 SNHLY and CDR2 FYNNEI. This chain's CDR3 is CASSEAPRNQPQHF. CDR3 DNA: TGTGCCAGCAGTGAAGCGCCCAGAAATCAGCCCCAGCATTTT.

This clonotype was observed at least ten times. V is TRBV11-2 and J is TRBJ2-7; D not certain. Trimming took 4 bases from V and 9 from J, leaving 10 bases between them. Germline V gene lookup returns CDR1 SGHAT and CDR2 FQNNGV. This CDR3 has 11 residues. The CDR3 DNA sequence: TGTGCCAGCAGCTCGGACCCTCGGCAGTACTTC. Translation: CASSSDPRQYF. Together with reference TRBV11-2 and TRBJ2-7, the CDR3 gives the full variable domain: EAGVAQSPRYKIIEKRQSVAFWCNPISGHATLYWYQQILGQGPKLLIQFQNNGVVDDSQLPKDRFSAERLKGVDSTLKIQPAKLEDSAVYLCASSSDPRQYFGPGTRLTVT.

This clonotype was picked up many times. The chain has TRBV11-3 and TRBJ2-1; 14 nucleotides match TRBD2. This CDR3 has 17 residues. The junction had 9 bases not matched to a gene; V was cut back by 5 bases and J by 6 bases. The germline gives CDR1 SGHNT, CDR2 YENEEA. For the CDR3, the DNA is TGTGCCAGCAGCCAAATATCGGGACTAGCGGGAGCCAATGAGCAGTTCTTC. Amino acid sequence: CASSQISGLAGANEQFF.

This clonotype was seen a few times. The gene calls are TRBV30 and TRBJ2-1; 11 nucleotides line up with TRBD2. CDR3 size: 14 residues. The germline V gene has CDR1 GTSNPN and CDR2 SVGIG (reference sequence). After removal of 4 bases from V and 4 bases from J, the junction contained 3 bases not matched to a gene. Written as DNA, the CDR3 is TGTGCCTGGACCCTAGCGGGAGGTTACAATGAGCAGTTCTTC. Protein sequence: CAWTLAGGYNEQFF.

As regards this clonotype: This may come from a read error, since a much larger clone is one base off. The rearrangement uses TRBV11-2 and TRBJ1-5; perhaps TRBD1 as D (6 bases). V lost 4 bases to trimming and J lost 0 bases, with 22 bases between them. This CDR3 spans 19 amino acids. In germline, CDR1 is SGHAT, CDR2 FQNNGV. CDR3 residues: CASSSGPRGQGYSNQPQHF. CDR3 nucleotides: TGTGCCAGCAGCTCCGGCCCAAGGGGCCAGGGGTATAGCAATCAGCCCCAGCATTTT.

The chain recombines TRBV20-1 with TRBJ2-7; D gene uncertain. This CDR3 is 12 amino acids long. CDR1 and CDR2 (germline): DFQATT, SNEGSKA (reference sequence). The DNA of the CDR3 is TGCAGCGGCTCACAAAGCTCCTACGAGCAGTACTTC. This codes for CSGSQSSYEQYF.

The chain employs TRBV10-3 and TRBJ1-2, with unresolved D. Germline lookup yields CDR1 ENHRY and CDR2 SYGVKD. The CDR3 has 14 amino acids. V was pared by 0 bases and J by 8 bases, with 13 bases between. The CDR3 DNA sequence: TGTGCCATCAGTGAGTCCAGCAAGGTGCAGGGCTACACCTTC. This gives the protein CAISESSKVQGYTF.

The genes are TRBV18 and TRBJ2-7; no clear D. The CDR3 has 12 amino acids. Trimming cost V 4 bases and J 3 bases, with 7 bases left between them. Germline lookup yields CDR1 KGHSH and CDR2 LQKENI. The CDR3 DNA reads as TGTGCCAGCTCACGCAGCAACTACGAGCAGTACTTC. It yields the protein CASSRSNYEQYF.

With respect to this clonotype: The junction and the germline gene differ at one end; a read error may be behind it. The rearrangement joins TRBV5-1 to TRBJ2-5, with TRBD1 as a possible D gene (6 bases). Germline V gene lookup returns CDR1 SGHRS and CDR2 YFSETQ. CDR3 length: 13 amino acids. For the CDR3, the DNA is TGCGCCAGCAGCTTGGCGACGGAGGACAGTAGGAACTTC. It translates to CASSLATEDSRNF.

This clonotype appeared many times. This sequence joins TRBV27 and TRBJ1-4; perhaps TRBD1 as D (6 bases). This CDR3 comprises 14 residues. Per the germline V gene, CDR1 is MNHEY and CDR2 is SMNVEV (reference sequence). V lost 4 bases, J lost 5 bases, and 11 bases lay in between. In DNA form, the CDR3 reads TGTGCCAGCAGTTCCCGGGACACCAATGAAAAACTGTTTTTT. Amino acid sequence: CASSSRDTNEKLFF.

About this clonotype: A much more abundant neighbour one base away suggests this may be a read error. Given the absence of the conserved phenylalanine or tryptophan at the CDR3 end, a read error is likely. The chain employs TRBV27 and TRBJ2-7; the D gene is possibly TRBD1 (6 bases). This CDR3 region has 15 residues. Looked up from germline, CDR1 is MNHEY and CDR2 is SMNVEV (reference sequence). Trimming took off 8 bases at V and 2 bases at J, with 19 bases between the two ends. The CDR3 DNA reads TGTGCCAGCGGAACACCACGGGACATTACCTACGAGCAGTACTTA. This sequence encodes CASGTPRDITYEQYL.

This clonotype was observed a few times. This sequence joins TRBV20-1 and TRBJ2-1, with 10 bases that match TRBD2. The CDR3 contains 16 residues. V lost 1 base to trimming and J lost 4 bases; unmatched junction nucleotides: 7. Germline CDR1 and CDR2: DFQATT and SNEGSKA (reference sequence). In nucleotides, the CDR3 is TGCAGTGCTAGAGTTTTCAGCGGGAGGGTATACAATGAGCAGTTCTTC. It translates to CSARVFSGRVYNEQFF.

This clonotype has a count of ten or more. The J gene is TRBJ2-3, the V gene TRBV20-1; 8 bases match TRBD2. CDR1 and CDR2 from the germline V gene are DFQATT and SNEGSKA (reference sequence). J gave up 2 bases and V 1 base, and 5 bases lay outside the gene matches. The CDR3 runs 15 residues. CDR3 bases: TGCAGTGCTAGAGCGACGGGAGGGTACACAGATACGCAGTATTTT. Translation: CSARATGGYTDTQYF.

Ten or more counts support this clonotype. The chain is built from TRBV7-8 and TRBJ2-3; 11 positions match TRBD2. CDR3 length equals 17 residues. Germline CDR1 reads SGHVS; CDR2 reads FQNEAQ. Losses at the gene ends were 2 bases for V and 5 bases for J; bases not matched to a gene: 9. The CDR3 region is CASSLRLAGFEGDTQYF. The CDR3 DNA reads TGTGCCAGCAGCTTAAGACTAGCGGGATTCGAGGGAGATACGCAGTATTTT.

This clonotype was recorded many times. The rearrangement uses TRBV6-1 and TRBJ1-5; no clear D. The CDR3 spans 15 residues. Trimming left V 6 bases short and J 0 bases short, with 12 bases between. In germline, CDR1 is MNHNS, CDR2 SASEGT. CDR3 region: CASRNIQFSNQPQHF. The CDR3 DNA reads as TGTGCCAGCAGAAACATTCAGTTTAGCAATCAGCCCCAGCATTTT.